The 5 T cell receptor beta chains presented below share a single source sample, sequenced in a study of T cells in Graves' hyperthyroidism and ophthalmopathy. RNA transcripts were the template for amplifying TCR beta CDR3 regions. First-round RT-PCR of the TCR CDR3 relied on the HTBI primer set. TCRdb itself ran the multiplex PCR reads through MiXCR, one entry per CDR3 protein. This repertoire shows 400,000 to 550,000 distinct CDR3 sequences, under 15% found once; its top ten account for over 15%. Material for sequencing was blood. The source of these receptors is a woman aged 18-29 years with Graves' hyperthyroidism.

There are many counts of this clonotype. This chain links TRBV7-6 with TRBJ2-1, with 10 bases fitting TRBD2. There are 15 residues in the CDR3. After removal of 2 bases from V and 6 bases from J, the junction contained 4 bases not matched to a gene. Germline V lookup: CDR1 SGHVS, CDR2 FNYEAQ. In DNA, the CDR3 is TGTGCCAGCAGCTTAACCGGGACTAGCGTCAATGAGCAGTTCTTC. It translates to CASSLTGTSVNEQFF.

This clonotype was detected ten times or more. This rearrangement joins TRBV12-5 to TRBJ1-4; D is unclear. V was cut by 1 base and J by 5 bases, with 8 bases left in between. Germline V gene lookup returns CDR1 LGHNT and CDR2 FRNRAP. This CDR3 region has 14 residues. The CDR3 sequence: CASGLGQANEKLFF. The CDR3 DNA is TGTGCTAGTGGTTTGGGGCAGGCGAATGAAAAACTGTTTTTT.

There are many counts of this clonotype. The chain combines TRBV6-1 with TRBJ2-3; tentatively, D is TRBD2 (6 bases). Germline assignment: CDR1 MNHNS and CDR2 SASEGT. V was cut by 6 bases and J by 2 bases, with 15 bases left in between. CDR3 length: 15 amino acids. CDR3: CASSDPGLYTDTQYF. The CDR3 DNA follows: TGTGCCAGCAGCGATCCGGGACTGTACACAGATACGCAGTATTTT.

The gene calls are TRBV7-9 and TRBJ2-3; 9 nucleotides match TRBD2. CDR1 is SEHNR, CDR2 FQNEAQ, per germline (reference sequence). V trimming: 1 base; J trimming: 1 base; junction bases outside the gene matches: 9. The CDR3 is made up of 18 amino acids. In DNA, the CDR3 is TGTGCCAGCAGCTTAGTGGGGATAGCGGGAGTTGGCACAGATACGCAGTATTTT. It is translated as CASSLVGIAGVGTDTQYF.

V usage is TRBV27 and J usage is TRBJ2-7; 7 bases map to TRBD1. After removal of 3 bases from V and 3 bases from J, the junction contained 2 bases not matched to a gene. The germline V gene encodes CDR1 MNHEY and CDR2 SMNVEV (reference sequence). This CDR3 has 13 amino acids. The CDR3 nucleotides read TGTGCCAGCAGTTTGAGACAGGGCTACGAGCAGTACGTC. Protein sequence: CASSLRQGYEQYV.